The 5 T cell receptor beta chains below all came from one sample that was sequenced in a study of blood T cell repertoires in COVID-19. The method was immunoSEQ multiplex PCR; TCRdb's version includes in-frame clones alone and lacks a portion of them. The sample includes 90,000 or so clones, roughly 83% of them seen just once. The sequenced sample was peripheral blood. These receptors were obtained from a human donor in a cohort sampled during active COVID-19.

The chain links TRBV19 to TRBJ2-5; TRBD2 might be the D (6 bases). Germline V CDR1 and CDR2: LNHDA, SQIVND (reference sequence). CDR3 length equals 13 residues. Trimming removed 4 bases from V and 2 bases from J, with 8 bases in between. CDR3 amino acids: CASSKDYQETQYF. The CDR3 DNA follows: TGTGCCAGTAGTAAGGACTATCAAGAGACCCAGTACTTC.

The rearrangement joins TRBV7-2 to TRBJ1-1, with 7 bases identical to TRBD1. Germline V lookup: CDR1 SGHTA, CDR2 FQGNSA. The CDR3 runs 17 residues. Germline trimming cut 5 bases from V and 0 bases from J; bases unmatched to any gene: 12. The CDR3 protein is CASSPGGQATMNTEAFF. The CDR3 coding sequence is TGTGCCAGCAGCCCGGGCGGACAGGCAACAATGAACACTGAAGCTTTCTTT.

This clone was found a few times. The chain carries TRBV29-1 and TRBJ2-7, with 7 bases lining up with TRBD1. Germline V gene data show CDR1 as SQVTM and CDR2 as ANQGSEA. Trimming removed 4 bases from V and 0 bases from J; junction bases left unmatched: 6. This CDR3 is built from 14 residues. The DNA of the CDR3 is TGCAGCGTTGGACCGACAGGGAGCTCCTACGAGCAGTACTTC. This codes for CSVGPTGSSYEQYF.

The CDR3 is CASSLSWMRDEKLFF. The CDR3 region has the DNA TGTGCCAGCAGCTTAAGTTGGATGAGGGATGAAAAACTGTTTTTT. The gene calls are TRBV7-8 and TRBJ1-4, with D unclear. The CDR3 contains 15 residues. V lost 2 bases and J 6 bases, leaving 13 bases between the germline ends. The germline V gene encodes CDR1 SGHVS and CDR2 FQNEAQ.

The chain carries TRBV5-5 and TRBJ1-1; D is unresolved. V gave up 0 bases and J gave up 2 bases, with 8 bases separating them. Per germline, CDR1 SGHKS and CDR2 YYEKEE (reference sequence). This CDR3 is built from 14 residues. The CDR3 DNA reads TGTGCCAGCAGCTTGGACTACGTAAACACTGAAGCTTTCTTT. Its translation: CASSLDYVNTEAFF.